Listed here are 21 T cell receptor beta chains from one sample, sequenced in a study of blood T cell repertoires in COVID-19 (TCRdb year 2020). Libraries came from the immunoSEQ multiplex PCR assay. Held by TCRdb, this immuneACCESS table contains in-frame sequences only and omits some clones. Under half of the omission traces to an unresolved V gene where checked; the cause of the rest is unknown. The sample table records fewer than 200,000 clones; approximately 86% of these occur just once. The ten largest clonotypes hold roughly 1.2% of the sample. The specimen was peripheral blood. Receptors originate from a man aged 55-75 years who had recovered from COVID-19.

The rearrangement joins TRBV6-6 to TRBJ1-4; D might be TRBD1 (6 bases). CDR3 length: 14 amino acids. Germline assignment: CDR1 MNHNY and CDR2 SVGAGI (reference sequence). The V and J ends lost 3 bases and 8 bases respectively, with 13 bases between them. The CDR3 coding sequence is TGTGCCAGCAGTTATAGGGGGGGGTGGGAAAAACTGTTTTTT. This encodes CASSYRGGWEKLFF.

V is TRBV10-3 and J is TRBJ1-3, with 8 bases aligning to TRBD1. J lost 2 bases, V lost 10 bases, and 4 bases had no gene match. Germline-derived CDR1 and CDR2 are ENHRY and SYGVKD. The CDR3 consists of 13 residues. CDR3 bases: TGTGCCACGACAGGGGTTGCTGGAAACACCATATATTTT. The encoded protein is CATTGVAGNTIYF.

There are a few counts of this clone. The V gene is TRBV9, the J gene TRBJ1-1; 8 bases are a match to TRBD1. Per germline, CDR1 SGDLS and CDR2 YYNGEE. The CDR3 extends over 13 amino acids. J lost 5 bases, V lost 4 bases, and 4 bases had no gene match. The DNA of the CDR3 is TGTGCCAGCAGCACCACAGGGGGAACTGAAGCTTTCTTT. Its protein is CASSTTGGTEAFF.

V usage is TRBV19 and J usage is TRBJ1-5; D gene unclear. This CDR3 has 11 amino acids. Germline CDR1 is LNHDA and CDR2 is SQIVND (reference sequence). Here the CDR3 reads CAGGGNQPQHF. DNA for the CDR3: TGTGCAGGCGGTGGCAATCAGCCCCAGCATTTT.

The CDR3 nucleotides are TGTGCCAGCAGCCCCGCCAGGGGGAGCTCCTATAATTCACCCCTCCACTTT. Its translation: CASSPARGSSYNSPLHF. V gene TRBV2 combines with J gene TRBJ1-6, with 7 bases that match TRBD1. From germline, CDR1 is SNHLY and CDR2 FYNNEI. The ends lost 6 bases at V and 0 bases at J; junction bases unmatched: 8. The CDR3 has 17 residues.

The rearrangement joins TRBV5-1 to TRBJ2-2; TRBD1 might be the D (6 bases). The germline V gene encodes CDR1 SGHRS and CDR2 YFSETQ. V dropped 4 bases and J dropped 5 bases, with 15 bases sitting between them. This CDR3 contains 15 residues. The CDR3 sequence: CASSAPGQSTGELFF. DNA of the CDR3: TGCGCCAGCAGCGCTCCGGGACAATCAACCGGGGAGCTGTTTTTT.

V gene TRBV7-9 combines with J gene TRBJ1-5; 9 positions agree with TRBD1. This CDR3 contains 15 residues. Germline V gene lookup returns CDR1 SEHNR and CDR2 FQNEAQ (reference sequence). V trimming: 3 bases; J trimming: 5 bases; junction bases outside the gene matches: 5. The CDR3 protein is CASSFWTGDDQPQHF. In nucleotides, the CDR3 is TGTGCCAGCAGCTTTTGGACAGGGGATGATCAGCCCCAGCATTTT.

CDR3 sequence reads: CATGGDSTDTQYF. CDR3 coding DNA: TGTGCCACGGGGGGGGATAGCACAGATACGCAGTATTTT. This sequence joins TRBV24-1 and TRBJ2-3; 7 bases are a match to TRBD2. The ends lost 10 bases at V and 0 bases at J; junction bases unmatched: 3. CDR1 and CDR2 from the germline V gene are KGHDR and SFDVKD. This CDR3 is built from 13 residues.

This clone was seen just once. The genes are TRBV4-1 and TRBJ1-4, with TRBD1 as a possible D gene (5 bases). Trimming stripped 0 bases from V and 3 bases from J, with 14 bases between. The CDR3 is 17 amino acids. Per the germline V gene, CDR1 is MGHRA and CDR2 is YSYEKL. The chain's CDR3 is CASSQEGGRSANEKLFF. The CDR3 nucleotides read TGCGCCAGCAGCCAAGAGGGGGGTCGGTCGGCTAATGAAAAACTGTTTTTT.

The chain links TRBV3-1 (or the pseudogene TRBV3-2) to TRBJ1-2; 10 bases line up with TRBD1. V lost 4 bases, J lost 5 bases, and 13 bases stayed unmatched. In germline, CDR1 is LGHDT, CDR2 YNNKEL (reference sequence). CDR3 size: 17 residues. The CDR3, as DNA: TGTGCCAGCAGCCTCAGACAGGGGGCAAGAGTGGGGTATGGCTACACCTTC. This encodes CASSLRQGARVGYGYTF.

This clone was observed a single time. The V gene is TRBV29-1, the J gene TRBJ1-1; no firm D call. The germline V gene has CDR1 SQVTM and CDR2 ANQGSEA. The CDR3 runs 11 residues. Trimming took off 3 bases at V and 4 bases at J, with 6 bases between the two ends. The CDR3 DNA reads TGCAGCGTTGACTCGGTCACTGAAGCTTTCTTT. The encoded protein is CSVDSVTEAFF.

The chain combines TRBV5-1 with TRBJ2-2; 10 nucleotides agree with TRBD2. The CDR3 sequence is 18 residues long. V lost 5 bases and J lost 1; bases outside the gene matches: 11. Germline CDR1 is SGHRS and CDR2 is YFSETQ. The CDR3 protein is CASSLRVAGGRNTGELFF. Here the CDR3 DNA reads TGCGCCAGCAGTCTGAGGGTAGCGGGGGGTCGGAACACCGGGGAGCTGTTTTTT.

This clone came up once. This chain links TRBV6-5 with TRBJ1-6; D unresolved. Germline V gives CDR1 MNHEY, CDR2 SVGAGI. Trimming took 4 bases from V and 7 from J, leaving 8 bases between them. The CDR3 covers 13 residues. The CDR3 DNA follows: TGTGCCAGCAGTTCCGGAGCCAATTCACCCCTCCACTTT. Encoded protein: CASSSGANSPLHF.

This chain links TRBV15 with TRBJ2-7; TRBD2 aligns across 13 bases. V lost 3 bases, J lost 2 bases, and 4 bases stayed unmatched. CDR3 size: 16 residues. Germline V gene lookup returns CDR1 LNHNV and CDR2 YYDKDF (reference sequence). CDR3 region: CATSRGLAGIAYEQYF. Written as DNA, the CDR3 is TGTGCCACCAGCAGGGGACTAGCGGGGATTGCCTACGAGCAGTACTTC.

The V gene is TRBV19, the J gene TRBJ1-5; the match to TRBD1 covers 8 bases. CDR1 LNHDA and CDR2 SQIVND come from the germline V gene (reference sequence). The V gene end was trimmed by 11 bases and the J gene end by 1 base; junction bases not matched to a gene: 13. This CDR3 contains 16 residues. Here the CDR3 DNA reads TGTGCCTGCCGCCGGGGGACAGGTTGGAGCAATCAGCCCCAGCATTTT. Residues: CACRRGTGWSNQPQHF.

The rearrangement joins TRBV7-6 to TRBJ1-1, with TRBD1 matching over 8 bases. This CDR3 comprises 17 residues. V shed 3 bases and J 0 bases; nucleotides not matched to a gene: 9. CDR1 and CDR2 (germline): SGHVS, FNYEAQ. CDR3 loop: CASSLTGAGPMNTEAFF. CDR3 sequence (DNA): TGTGCCAGCAGCTTGACAGGGGCCGGTCCAATGAACACTGAAGCTTTCTTT.

This sequence joins TRBV7-3 and TRBJ2-1; 15 positions match TRBD2. The CDR3 runs 15 residues. The germline V gene encodes CDR1 SGHTA and CDR2 FQGTGA. V gave up 5 bases and J gave up 10 bases; unmatched junction bases: 6. This chain's CDR3 is CASSRTSGGAGEQFF. The CDR3 coding sequence is TGTGCCAGCAGCCGGACTAGCGGGGGGGCCGGAGAGCAGTTCTTC.

The chain employs TRBV6-2 or TRBV6-3 and TRBJ2-1; 10 nucleotides align to TRBD2. The CDR3 length is 15 residues. Germline-derived CDR1 and CDR2 are MNHEY and SVGEGT. V was pared by 6 bases and J by 7 bases, with 9 bases of the junction left unmatched. CDR3 region: CASSSERGGLNEQFF. Written as DNA, the CDR3 is TGTGCCAGCAGCTCCGAGCGGGGGGGCCTTAATGAGCAGTTCTTC.

The chain uses TRBV4-1 and TRBJ1-5; D might be TRBD1 (6 bases). Per germline, CDR1 MGHRA and CDR2 YSYEKL. The CDR3 is 17 amino acids. V was shortened by 0 bases and J by 0 bases, with 12 bases between the two germline ends. CDR3 DNA sequence: TGCGCCAGCAGCCAAGAGGGGGGGGCTCTTAGCAATCAGCCCCAGCATTTT. This gives the protein CASSQEGGALSNQPQHF.

The chain combines TRBV7-3 with TRBJ2-3; TRBD2 aligns across 10 bases. Germline CDR1 and CDR2: SGHTA and FQGTGA. This CDR3 region has 15 residues. The J segment lost 4 bases and the V segment lost 4 bases, leaving 5 bases of the junction unmatched. The chain's CDR3 is CASSWGTSVSDTQYF. Here the CDR3 DNA reads TGTGCCAGCAGCTGGGGGACTAGCGTGTCAGATACGCAGTATTTT.

The chain employs TRBV7-2 and TRBJ1-2; possibly TRBD1 for D (5 bases). Between the trimmed V and J ends, which lost 5 bases and 8 bases, there was a span of 15 bases. Germline CDR1 is SGHTA and CDR2 is FQGNSA. The CDR3 runs to 13 residues. CDR3 residues: CASSLRTLQGYTF. The DNA of the CDR3 is TGTGCCAGCAGCCTCAGGACACTCCAGGGCTACACCTTC.